Listed below are T cell receptor beta chains from one sample, sequenced in a study of T cell clones after liver transplantation. The protocol was immunoSEQ multiplex PCR, while the TCRdb copy is restricted to in-frame clones and leaves out a portion. The sample holds roughly 100,000 clones, 82% seen once. The sample in question was CD4+ T cells from blood, obtained before liver transplant. These receptors were collected from a human donor who received a liver transplant. The CDR3 runs from the conserved cysteine through the conserved F or W. Each record gives: clone size, D gene, J gene, V gene, CDR3 DNA, CDR3 protein. A D gene is named only where the DNA matches it firmly. Size values are once, few and many counts, or a class for expanded clones, and some rows have none.

>.|TRBD2|TRBJ2-3|TRBV7-8
TGTGCCAGCAGCTTAAGCGGGAGGGCTTTAGATACGCAGTATTTT
CASSLSGRALDTQYF
>.|.|TRBJ1-2|TRBV30
TGTGCCTTTTCCGCGCTGGGGTCCGGTGGCTACACCTTC
CAFSALGSGGYTF
>.|.|TRBJ2-3|TRBV5-4
TGTGCCAGCAGTCGAGGGGGGTTCGAAGATACGCAGTATTTT
CASSRGGFEDTQYF
>once|.|TRBJ2-1|TRBV5-1
TGCGCCAGCAGCTTGGGGGTCAATGAGCAGTTCTTC
CASSLGVNEQFF
>.|.|TRBJ1-1|TRBV4-2
TGTGCCAGCAGCCAAGAAGCGAGGGCGGAGAACACTGAAGCTTTCTTT
CASSQEARAENTEAFF
>.|.|TRBJ1-1|TRBV29-1
TGCAGCGTTGTGGAGAACACTGAAGCTTTCTTT
CSVVENTEAFF
>.|.|TRBJ2-1|TRBV18
TGTGCCAGCTCACCACTGAGACACAACCACAATGAGCAGTTCTTC
CASSPLRHNHNEQFF
>.|TRBD2|TRBJ2-1|TRBV6-1
TGTGCCAGCAGTCCCGCGGCGGGAGGGCCCTATGAGCAGTTCTTC
CASSPAAGGPYEQFF
>once|.|TRBJ1-1|TRBV4-3
TGCGCCAGCAGCCAAGATTGGGCTAACACTGAAGCTTTCTTT
CASSQDWANTEAFF
>.|.|TRBJ1-4|TRBV7-2
TGTGCCAGCAGCTTAGCGGCTTCTAATGAAAAACTGTTTTTT
CASSLAASNEKLFF
>once|.|TRBJ2-2|TRBV28
TGTGCCAGCAACCGTGGAGGGGAGCTGTTTTTT
CASNRGGELFF
>.|TRBD1|TRBJ1-5|TRBV12-5
TGTGCTAGTGGCCCGGGACAGGGGATCAATCAGCCCCAGCATTTT
CASGPGQGINQPQHF
>.|.|TRBJ1-2|TRBV27
TGTGCCAGCAAAGTTATAGGCAACTATGGCTACACCTTC
CASKVIGNYGYTF
>.|.|TRBJ2-7|TRBV6-6
TGTGCCAGCAGTTTTGCGGGACCTCCAAGGGACGAGCAGTACTTC
CASSFAGPPRDEQYF
>.|.|TRBJ1-1|TRBV18
TGTGCCAGCTCACCAGGACGTATGAACACTGAAGCTTTCTTT
CASSPGRMNTEAFF
>.|TRBD2|TRBJ2-4|TRBV7-7
TGTGCCAGCAGCGCTTTCCCGAACAGCGGGGGGCTAGCCAAAAACATTCAGTACTTC
CASSAFPNSGGLAKNIQYF
>.|.|TRBJ1-1|TRBV29-1
TGCAGCGGACAGTGGAACACTGAAGCTTTCTTT
CSGQWNTEAFF
>.|TRBD1|TRBJ2-7|TRBV5-1
TGCGCCAGCAGCGACGGGACAGGGGCTTCTCAGTACTTC
CASSDGTGASQYF
>.|.|TRBJ1-2|TRBV6-1
TGTGCCAGCAGTGATCAGGGGCGAGACTATGGCTACACCTTC
CASSDQGRDYGYTF
>once|.|TRBJ2-3|TRBV11-2
TGTGCCAGCAGCTTAGCCCCACAGAGAAGCACAGATACGCAGTATTTT
CASSLAPQRSTDTQYF
>.|.|TRBJ2-3|TRBV7-2
TGTGCCAGCAGCTTATCAGAGGGGAATACGCAGTATTTT
CASSLSEGNTQYF
>.|TRBD1|TRBJ2-7|TRBV30
TGTGCCTGGAAACGCGGACAGGGGGCCGTCCCCTCGTACGAGCAGTACTTC
CAWKRGQGAVPSYEQYF